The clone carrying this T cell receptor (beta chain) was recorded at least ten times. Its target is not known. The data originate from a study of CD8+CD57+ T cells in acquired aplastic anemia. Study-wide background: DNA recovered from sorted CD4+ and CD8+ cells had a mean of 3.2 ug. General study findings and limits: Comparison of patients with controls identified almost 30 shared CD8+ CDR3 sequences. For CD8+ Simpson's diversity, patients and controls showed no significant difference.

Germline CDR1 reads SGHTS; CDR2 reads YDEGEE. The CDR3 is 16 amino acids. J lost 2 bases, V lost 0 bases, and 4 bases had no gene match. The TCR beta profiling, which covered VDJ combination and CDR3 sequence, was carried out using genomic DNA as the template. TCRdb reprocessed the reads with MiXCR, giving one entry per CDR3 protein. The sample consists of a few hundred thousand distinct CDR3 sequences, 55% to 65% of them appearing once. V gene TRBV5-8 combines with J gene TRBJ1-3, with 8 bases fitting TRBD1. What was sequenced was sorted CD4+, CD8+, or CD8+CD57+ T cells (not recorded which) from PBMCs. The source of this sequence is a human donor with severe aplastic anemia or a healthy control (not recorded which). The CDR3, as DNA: TGTGCCAGCAGCTTGGTGGGCAGGGGGCCTGGAAACACCATATATTTT. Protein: CASSLVGRGPGNTIYF.